Detailed here is one T cell receptor (beta chain). The antigen remains unidentified. This specimen comes from a study of cytomegalovirus exposure and HLA in healthy donors. Study results and limitations: According to reports, the classifier identified cytomegalovirus status with high specificity and sensitivity.

TCRdb keeps only in-frame clones here, not all; method: immunoSEQ multiplex PCR. The sample lists some 150,000 clones; around nine tenths were seen once. This TCR was recovered from a woman aged 18-29 years in good health and CMV-seropositive. Material: PBMCs.

CDR3 sequence reads: CAWSGLLSYEQYF. CDR3 DNA: TGTGCCTGGAGTGGGCTCCTCTCCTACGAGCAGTACTTC. The chain is built from TRBV30 and TRBJ2-7; D not resolved. The CDR3 covers 13 residues. V lost 1 base to trimming and J lost 0 bases, with 7 bases between them. In germline, CDR1 is GTSNPN, CDR2 SVGIG (reference sequence).